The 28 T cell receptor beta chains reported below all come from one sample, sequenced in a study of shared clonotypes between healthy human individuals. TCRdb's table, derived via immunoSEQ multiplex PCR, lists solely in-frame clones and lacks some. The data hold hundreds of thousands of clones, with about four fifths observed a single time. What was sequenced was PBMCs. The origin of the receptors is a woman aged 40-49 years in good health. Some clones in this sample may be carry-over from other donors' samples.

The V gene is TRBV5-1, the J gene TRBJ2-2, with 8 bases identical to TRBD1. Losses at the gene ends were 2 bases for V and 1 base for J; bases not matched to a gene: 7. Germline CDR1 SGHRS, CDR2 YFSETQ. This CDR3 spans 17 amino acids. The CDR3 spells CASSLNQGAENTGELFF. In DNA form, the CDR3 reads TGCGCCAGCAGCTTAAACCAGGGGGCGGAGAACACCGGGGAGCTGTTTTTT.

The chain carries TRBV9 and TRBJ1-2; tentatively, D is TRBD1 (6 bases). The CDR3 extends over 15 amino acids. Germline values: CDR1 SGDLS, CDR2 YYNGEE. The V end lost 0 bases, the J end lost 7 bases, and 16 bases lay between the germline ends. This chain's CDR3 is CASSVALGQRGGYTF. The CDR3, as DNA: TGTGCCAGCAGCGTAGCCCTAGGACAGCGAGGTGGCTACACCTTC.

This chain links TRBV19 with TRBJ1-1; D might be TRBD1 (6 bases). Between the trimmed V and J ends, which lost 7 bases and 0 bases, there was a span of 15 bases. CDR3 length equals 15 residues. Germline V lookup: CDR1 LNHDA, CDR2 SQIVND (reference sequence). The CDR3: CASNRGGAVNTEAFF. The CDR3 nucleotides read TGTGCCAGTAATCGGGGGGGCGCAGTGAACACTGAAGCTTTCTTT.

The CDR3 DNA follows: TGTGCCAGTAGGACATTAGGAGGGACTGAAGCTTTCTTT. Encoded protein: CASRTLGGTEAFF. This chain uses TRBV19 with TRBJ1-1; D uncertain. CDR1 and CDR2 from the germline V gene are LNHDA and SQIVND (reference sequence). With 6 bases removed from V and 5 bases from J, the gap between germline ends came to 13 bases. There are 13 residues in the CDR3.

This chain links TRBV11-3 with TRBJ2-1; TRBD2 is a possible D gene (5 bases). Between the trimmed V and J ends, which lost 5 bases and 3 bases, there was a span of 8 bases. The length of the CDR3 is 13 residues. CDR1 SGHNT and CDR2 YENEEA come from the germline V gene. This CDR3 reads CASSPGSYNEQFF. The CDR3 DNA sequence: TGTGCCAGCAGCCCGGGAAGCTACAATGAGCAGTTCTTC.

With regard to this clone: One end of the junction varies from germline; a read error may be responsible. CDR3 sequence: CASSGQGSLSSYNEQFF. DNA for the CDR3: TGCGCCAGCAGCGGACAGGGGTCGTTGTCATCCTACAATGAGCAGTTCTTC. The chain recombines TRBV7-3 with TRBJ2-1, with 9 bases lining up with TRBD1. CDR1 and CDR2 from the germline V gene are SGHTA and FQGTGA. The CDR3 extends over 17 amino acids. Looking up the rest from reference TRBV7-3 and TRBJ2-1 gives the full variable domain: GAGVSQTPSNKVTEKGKYVELRCDPISGHTALYWYRQSLGQGPEFLIYFQGTGAADDSGLPNDRFFAVRPEGSVSTLKIQRTERGDSAVYLCASSGQGSLSSYNEQFFGPGTRLTVL.

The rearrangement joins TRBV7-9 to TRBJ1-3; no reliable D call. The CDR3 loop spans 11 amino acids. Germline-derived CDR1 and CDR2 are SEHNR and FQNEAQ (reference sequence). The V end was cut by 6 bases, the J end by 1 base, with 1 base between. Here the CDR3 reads CASRSGNTIYF. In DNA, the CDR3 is TGTGCCAGCAGGTCTGGAAACACCATATATTTT.

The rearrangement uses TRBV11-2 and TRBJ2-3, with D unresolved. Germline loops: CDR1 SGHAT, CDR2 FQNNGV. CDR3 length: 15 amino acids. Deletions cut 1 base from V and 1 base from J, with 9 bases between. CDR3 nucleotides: TGTGCCAGCAGCTTAGTGGCCTCTCGCACAGATACGCAGTATTTT. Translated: CASSLVASRTDTQYF.

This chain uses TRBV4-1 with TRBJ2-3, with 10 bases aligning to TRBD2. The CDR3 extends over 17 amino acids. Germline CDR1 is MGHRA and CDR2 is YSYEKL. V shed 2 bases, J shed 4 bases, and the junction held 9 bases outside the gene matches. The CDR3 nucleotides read TGCGCCAGCAGCCAACGGACTAGCGGTTCAATCGCAGATACGCAGTATTTT. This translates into CASSQRTSGSIADTQYF.

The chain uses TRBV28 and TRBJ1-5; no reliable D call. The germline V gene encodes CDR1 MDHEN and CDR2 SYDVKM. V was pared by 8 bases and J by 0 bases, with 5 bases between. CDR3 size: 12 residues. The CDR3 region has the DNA TGTGCCAGCGCGGGTAGCAATCAGCCCCAGCATTTT. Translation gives CASAGSNQPQHF.

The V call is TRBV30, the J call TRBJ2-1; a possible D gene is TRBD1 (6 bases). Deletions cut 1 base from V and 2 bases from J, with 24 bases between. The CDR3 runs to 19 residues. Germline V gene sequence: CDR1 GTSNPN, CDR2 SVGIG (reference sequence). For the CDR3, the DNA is TGTGCCTGGAGTGGGATAGACAGGTTGTTTGGCAGCACCTACAATGAGCAGTTCTTC. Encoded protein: CAWSGIDRLFGSTYNEQFF.

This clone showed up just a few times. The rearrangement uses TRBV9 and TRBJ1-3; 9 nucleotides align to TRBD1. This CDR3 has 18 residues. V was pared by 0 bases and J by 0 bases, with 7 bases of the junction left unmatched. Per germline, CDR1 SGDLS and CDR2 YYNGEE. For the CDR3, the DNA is TGTGCCAGCAGCGTAGCGGGACAGGGTTTGTTCTCTGGAAACACCATATATTTT. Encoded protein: CASSVAGQGLFSGNTIYF.

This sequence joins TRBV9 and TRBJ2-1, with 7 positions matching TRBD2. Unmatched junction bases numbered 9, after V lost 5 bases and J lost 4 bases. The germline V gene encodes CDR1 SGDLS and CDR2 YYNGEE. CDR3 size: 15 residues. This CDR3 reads CASSEAGRKYNEQFF. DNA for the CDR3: TGTGCCAGCAGTGAAGCGGGACGCAAGTACAATGAGCAGTTCTTC. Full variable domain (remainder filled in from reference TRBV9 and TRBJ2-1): DSGVTQTPKHLITATGQRVTLRCSPRSGDLSVYWYQQSLDQGLQFLIQYYNGEERAKGNILERFSAQQFPDLHSELNLSSLELGDSALYFCASSEAGRKYNEQFFGPGTRLTVL.

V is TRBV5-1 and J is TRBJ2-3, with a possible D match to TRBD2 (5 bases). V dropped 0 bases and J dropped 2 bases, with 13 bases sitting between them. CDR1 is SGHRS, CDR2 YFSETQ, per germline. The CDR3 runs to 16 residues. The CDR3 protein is CASSLDSPGTTDTQYF. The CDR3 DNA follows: TGCGCCAGCAGCTTGGACTCTCCGGGAACCACAGATACGCAGTATTTT. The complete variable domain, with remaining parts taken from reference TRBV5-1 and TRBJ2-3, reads KAGVTQTPRYLIKTRGQQVTLSCSPISGHRSVSWYQQTPGQGLQFLFEYFSETQRNKGNFPGRFSGRQFSNSRSEMNVSTLELGDSALYLCASSLDSPGTTDTQYFGPGTRLTVL.

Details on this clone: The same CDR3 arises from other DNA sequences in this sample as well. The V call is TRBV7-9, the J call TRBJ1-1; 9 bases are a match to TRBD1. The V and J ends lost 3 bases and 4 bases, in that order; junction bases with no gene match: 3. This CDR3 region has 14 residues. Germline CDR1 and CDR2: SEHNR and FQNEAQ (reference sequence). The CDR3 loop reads CASSFTGGGTEAFF. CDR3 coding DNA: TGTGCCAGCAGCTTCACAGGGGGCGGCACTGAAGCTTTCTTT.

The CDR3 DNA reads TGTGCCAGCAGCTTAGCGTTTGACAGGGCCTATGGCTACACCTTC. Its protein product is CASSLAFDRAYGYTF. This chain uses TRBV7-2 with TRBJ1-2, with 7 bases lining up with TRBD1. The CDR3 spans 15 residues. Germline assignment: CDR1 SGHTA and CDR2 FQGNSA. V was clipped by 0 bases and J by 4 bases; unmatched bases: 5.

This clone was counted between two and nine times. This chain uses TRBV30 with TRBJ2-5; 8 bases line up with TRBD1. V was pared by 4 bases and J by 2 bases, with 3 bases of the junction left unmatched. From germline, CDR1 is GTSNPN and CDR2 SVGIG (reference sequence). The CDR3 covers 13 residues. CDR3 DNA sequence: TGTGCCTGGATGGGACAGGAGCAAGAGACCCAGTACTTC. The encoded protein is CAWMGQEQETQYF. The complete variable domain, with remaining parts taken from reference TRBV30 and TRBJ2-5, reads SQTIHQWPATLVQPVGSPLSLECTVEGTSNPNLYWYRQAAGRGLQLLFYSVGIGQISSEVPQNLSASRPQDRQFILSSKKLLLSDSGFYLCAWMGQEQETQYFGPGTRLLVL.

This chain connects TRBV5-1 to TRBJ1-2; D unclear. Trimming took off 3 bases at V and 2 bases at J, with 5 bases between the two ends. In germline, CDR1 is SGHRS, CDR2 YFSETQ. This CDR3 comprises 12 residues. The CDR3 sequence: CASSSENYGYTF. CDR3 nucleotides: TGCGCCAGCAGCTCAGAAAACTATGGCTACACCTTC.

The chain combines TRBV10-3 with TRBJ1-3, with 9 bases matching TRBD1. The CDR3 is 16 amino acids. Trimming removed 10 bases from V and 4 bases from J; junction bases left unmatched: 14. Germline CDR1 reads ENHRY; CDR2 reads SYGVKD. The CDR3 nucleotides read TGTGCCACCAAACTCAGAACCGGGACAGGGGGAAACACCATATATTTT. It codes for CATKLRTGTGGNTIYF.

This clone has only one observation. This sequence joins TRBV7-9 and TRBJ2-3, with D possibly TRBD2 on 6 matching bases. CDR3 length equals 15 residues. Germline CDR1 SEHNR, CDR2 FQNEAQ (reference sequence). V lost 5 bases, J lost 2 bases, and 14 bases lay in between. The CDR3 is CASSQDYQTTDTQYF. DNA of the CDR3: TGTGCCAGCAGCCAGGACTATCAAACCACAGATACGCAGTATTTT.

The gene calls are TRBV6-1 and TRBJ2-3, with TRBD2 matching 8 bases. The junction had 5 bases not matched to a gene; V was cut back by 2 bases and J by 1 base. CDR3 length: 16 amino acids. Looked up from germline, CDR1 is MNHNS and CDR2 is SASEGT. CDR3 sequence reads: CASSERATSGTDTQYF. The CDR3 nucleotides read TGTGCCAGCAGTGAAAGGGCGACTAGCGGCACAGATACGCAGTATTTT.

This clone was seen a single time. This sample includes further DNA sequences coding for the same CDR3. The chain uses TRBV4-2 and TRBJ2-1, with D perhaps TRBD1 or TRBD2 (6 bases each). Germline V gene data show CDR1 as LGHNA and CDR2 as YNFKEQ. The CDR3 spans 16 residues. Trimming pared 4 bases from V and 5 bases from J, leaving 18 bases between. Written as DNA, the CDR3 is TGTGCCAGCAGCCTAGGACCCGGGGGACATGACAATGAGCAGTTCTTC. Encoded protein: CASSLGPGGHDNEQFF.

Here the CDR3 reads CASSPSRGDTEAFF. The CDR3, as DNA: TGTGCCAGCAGCCCATCCAGGGGGGACACTGAAGCTTTCTTT. The chain employs TRBV7-6 and TRBJ1-1, with 7 bases matching TRBD1. The CDR3 contains 14 residues. The junction had 6 bases not matched to a gene; V was cut back by 5 bases and J by 3 bases. Germline V CDR1 and CDR2: SGHVS, FNYEAQ.

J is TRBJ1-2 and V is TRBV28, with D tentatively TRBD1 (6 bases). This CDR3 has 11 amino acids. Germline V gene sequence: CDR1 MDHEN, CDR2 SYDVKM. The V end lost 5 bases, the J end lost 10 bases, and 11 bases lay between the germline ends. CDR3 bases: TGTGCCAGCAGTCCCGACAGGTTCTACACCTTC. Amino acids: CASSPDRFYTF.

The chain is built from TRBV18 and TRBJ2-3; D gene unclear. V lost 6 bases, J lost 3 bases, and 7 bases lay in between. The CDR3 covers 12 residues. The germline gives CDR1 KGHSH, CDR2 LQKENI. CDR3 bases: TGTGCCAGCTCCGAATGGACAGATACGCAGTATTTT. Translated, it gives CASSEWTDTQYF. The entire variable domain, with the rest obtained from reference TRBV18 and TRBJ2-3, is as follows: NAGVMQNPRHLVRRRGQEARLRCSPMKGHSHVYWYRQLPEEGLKFMVYLQKENIIDESGMPKERFSAEFPKEGPSILRIQQVVRGDSAAYFCASSEWTDTQYFGPGTRLTVL.

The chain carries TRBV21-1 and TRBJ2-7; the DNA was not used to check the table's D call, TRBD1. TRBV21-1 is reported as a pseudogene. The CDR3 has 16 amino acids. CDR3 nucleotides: TGTGCCAGCAGCAAAGCTCGCGGGACAGGGAACTACGAGCAGTACTTC. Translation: CASSKARGTGNYEQYF.

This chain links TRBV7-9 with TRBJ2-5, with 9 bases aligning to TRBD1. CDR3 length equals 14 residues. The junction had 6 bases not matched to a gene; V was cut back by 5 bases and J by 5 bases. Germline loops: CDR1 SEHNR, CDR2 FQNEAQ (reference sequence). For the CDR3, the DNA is TGTGCCAGCAGCCAAGGGGACAGGGATGAGACCCAGTACTTC. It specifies CASSQGDRDETQYF.

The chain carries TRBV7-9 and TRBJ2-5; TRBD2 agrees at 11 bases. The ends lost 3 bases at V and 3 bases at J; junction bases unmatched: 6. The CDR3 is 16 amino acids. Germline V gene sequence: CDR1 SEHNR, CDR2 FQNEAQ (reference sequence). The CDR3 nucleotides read TGTGCCAGCAGCTTCAGACTAGCGGGGATAGAAGAGACCCAGTACTTC. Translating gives CASSFRLAGIEETQYF. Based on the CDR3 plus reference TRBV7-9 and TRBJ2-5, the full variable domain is DTGVSQNPRHKITKRGQNVTFRCDPISEHNRLYWYRQTLGQGPEFLTYFQNEAQLEKSRLLSDRFSAERPKGSFSTLEIQRTEQGDSAMYLCASSFRLAGIEETQYFGPGTRLLVL.